Detailed here is one T cell receptor (beta chain). Sequenced by immunoSEQ multiplex PCR; TCRdb stores in-frame clones only, minus some. The sample carries over 1.5 million clones, 95% to 99% recorded once. The data belong to a study of shared clonotypes between healthy human individuals. Trimming removed 7 bases from V and 7 bases from J, with 14 bases in between. Germline CDR1 and CDR2: SNHLY and FYNNEI. The CDR3 is 13 residues long. V usage is TRBV2 and J usage is TRBJ2-1, with D tentatively TRBD2 (6 bases). This TCR came from a man aged 30 to 45 in good health. The sample consisted of naive CD4+ T cells sorted from blood. Described subset: CD45RA+ positively selected. The CDR3 region has the DNA TGTGCCAGCATCAGGGAGGTCGGGAATGAGCAGTTCTTC. Protein: CASIREVGNEQFF. Full variable domain (outside the CDR3, taken from reference TRBV2 and TRBJ2-1): EPEVTQTPSHQVTQMGQEVILRCVPISNHLYFYWYRQILGQKVEFLVSFYNNEISEKSEIFDDQFSVERPDGSNFTLKIRSTKLEDSAMYFCASIREVGNEQFFGPGTRLTVL.